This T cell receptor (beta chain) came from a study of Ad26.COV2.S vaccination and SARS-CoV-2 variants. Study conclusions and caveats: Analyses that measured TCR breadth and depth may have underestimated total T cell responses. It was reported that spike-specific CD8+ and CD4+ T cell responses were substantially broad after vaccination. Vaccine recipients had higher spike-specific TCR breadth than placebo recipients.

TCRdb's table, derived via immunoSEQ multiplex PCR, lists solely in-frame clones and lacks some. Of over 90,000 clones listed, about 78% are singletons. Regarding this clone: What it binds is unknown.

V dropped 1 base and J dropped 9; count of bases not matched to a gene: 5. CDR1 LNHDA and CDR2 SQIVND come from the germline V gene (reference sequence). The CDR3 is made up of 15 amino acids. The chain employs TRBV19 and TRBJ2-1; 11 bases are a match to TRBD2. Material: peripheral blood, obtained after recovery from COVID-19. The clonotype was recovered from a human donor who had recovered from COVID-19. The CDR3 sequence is CASSIVAGGRAEQFF. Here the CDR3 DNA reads TGTGCCAGTAGTATAGTAGCGGGGGGGCGTGCTGAGCAGTTCTTC.